This T cell receptor (beta chain) was recovered during a study of blood T cell repertoires in COVID-19. Study details: T cells, B-cell-depleted T cells, or PBMCs provided the cDNA or gDNA that served as material.

Authors' processing steps: Amplifying reference gene primers gave estimates of nucleated cell counts. TCRdb's table, derived via immunoSEQ multiplex PCR, lists solely in-frame clones and lacks some. V and J calls plus clone size are reproduced from that table; the DNA served to infer D and trimming. The sample lists 180,000 or so clones; roughly 81% were seen once. The V gene's germline CDR1 is MNHEY and CDR2 SVGAGI. There are 12 residues in the CDR3. V lost 5 bases, J lost 2 bases, and 5 bases lay in between. This sequence originates from a man aged 35-49 years who had recovered from COVID-19. Sequencing was carried out using peripheral blood. The rearrangement uses TRBV6-5 and TRBJ2-3, with D hard to call. The CDR3 is CASSTTTDTQYF. In nucleotides, the CDR3 is TGTGCCAGCAGTACAACCACAGATACGCAGTATTTT.